This passage covers 21 T cell receptor beta chains from one sample sequenced in a study of long-term antiretroviral therapy in people with HIV. The authors ran the immunoSEQ assay, v3.0, at survey level. The protocol was immunoSEQ multiplex PCR, while the TCRdb copy is restricted to in-frame clones and leaves out a portion. The sample lists approximately 17,000 clones, less than 80% occurring once. The input for sequencing was unsorted PBMCs, taken more than 3.1 years after starting antiretroviral therapy. Receptors originate from a woman aged 40 to 50 with HIV.

The chain joins TRBV14 to TRBJ1-1, with a weak D call TRBD1 (5 bases). The CDR3 has 12 amino acids. Germline-derived CDR1 and CDR2 are SGHDN and FVKESK. V was clipped by 5 bases and J by 4 bases, with 8 bases between them. The CDR3 is CASSGGVTEAFF. The CDR3, as DNA: TGTGCCAGCAGCGGGGGGGTCACTGAAGCTTTCTTT.

The chain combines TRBV7-9 with TRBJ2-7; D call uncertain. Trimming removed 1 base from V and 9 bases from J, with 10 bases in between. This CDR3 region has 12 residues. Looked up from germline, CDR1 is SEHNR and CDR2 is FQNEAQ (reference sequence). The CDR3 nucleotides read TGTGCCAGCAGCTTAGAAGGTACGGTGCAGTACTTC. This translates into CASSLEGTVQYF.

The chain is built from TRBV6-5 and TRBJ2-7; D perhaps matches TRBD2 (6 bases). Trimming stripped 0 bases from V and 1 base from J, with 13 bases between. The CDR3 sequence is 16 residues long. Germline V lookup: CDR1 MNHEY, CDR2 SVGAGI. CDR3 DNA sequence: TGTGCCAGCAGTTACTCCCCCGGCGGGGTTTCCTACGAGCAGTACTTC. Amino acid sequence: CASSYSPGGVSYEQYF.

The table lists this clone with a count of one. CDR3 sequence (DNA): TGTGCCAGCAGCGTAAGTCCAAAAGAAGGGGAGCTGTTTTTT. Residues: CASSVSPKEGELFF. V and J are TRBV9 and TRBJ2-2; D not resolved. Deletions cut 1 base from V and 8 bases from J, with 12 bases between. From germline, CDR1 is SGDLS and CDR2 YYNGEE. This CDR3 region has 14 residues.

This sequence joins TRBV30 and TRBJ2-5; D unclear. Germline CDR1 GTSNPN, CDR2 SVGIG (reference sequence). The V end was cut by 2 bases, the J end by 2 bases, with 6 bases between. The CDR3 runs to 12 residues. The CDR3 DNA reads TGTGCCTGGAGTATTCTACAAGAGACCCAGTACTTC. This sequence encodes CAWSILQETQYF.

The chain couples TRBV5-1 to TRBJ1-2, with TRBD1 matching 10 bases. With 5 bases clipped from V and 6 bases from J, the junction kept 4 bases outside the gene matches. Germline V CDR1 and CDR2: SGHRS, YFSETQ. This CDR3 spans 13 amino acids. In DNA, the CDR3 is TGCGCCAGCAGTGAGACAGGGGGCCATGGCTACACCTTC. It codes for CASSETGGHGYTF. The whole variable domain, filled in from reference TRBV5-1 and TRBJ1-2, reads KAGVTQTPRYLIKTRGQQVTLSCSPISGHRSVSWYQQTPGQGLQFLFEYFSETQRNKGNFPGRFSGRQFSNSRSEMNVSTLELGDSALYLCASSETGGHGYTFGSGTRLTVV.

The chain joins TRBV18 to TRBJ1-5; the D gene is possibly TRBD1 (5 bases). In germline, CDR1 is KGHSH, CDR2 LQKENI. V was shortened by 6 bases and J by 3 bases, with 12 bases between the two germline ends. CDR3 length equals 14 residues. The CDR3 region is CASSFRGTNQPQHF. In nucleotides, the CDR3 is TGTGCCAGCTCCTTCCGGGGGACCAATCAGCCCCAGCATTTT. Filled out from reference TRBV18 and TRBJ1-5, the complete variable domain reads NAGVMQNPRHLVRRRGQEARLRCSPMKGHSHVYWYRQLPEEGLKFMVYLQKENIIDESGMPKERFSAEFPKEGPSILRIQQVVRGDSAAYFCASSFRGTNQPQHFGDGTRLSIL.

This clone was counted only a few times. This chain links TRBV5-5 with TRBJ1-1; no firm D call. The CDR3 is 14 residues long. The V gene's germline CDR1 is SGHKS and CDR2 YYEKEE (reference sequence). The germline V and J ends were trimmed by 0 bases and 2 bases, with 8 bases remaining between them. Written as DNA, the CDR3 is TGTGCCAGCAGCTTGGACGCAGGAAACACTGAAGCTTTCTTT. It is translated as CASSLDAGNTEAFF. Together with reference TRBV5-5 and TRBJ1-1, the CDR3 gives the full variable domain: DAGVTQSPTHLIKTRGQQVTLRCSPISGHKSVSWYQQVLGQGPQFIFQYYEKEERGRGNFPDRFSARQFPNYSSELNVNALLLGDSALYLCASSLDAGNTEAFFGQGTRLTVV.

As DNA, the CDR3 is TGCGCCAGCAGCGTGGGACAGGGGAATGGCTACACCTTC. This codes for CASSVGQGNGYTF. The chain recombines TRBV5-1 with TRBJ1-2; TRBD1 matches 10 bases. In germline, CDR1 is SGHRS, CDR2 YFSETQ. This CDR3 spans 13 amino acids. V dropped 4 bases and J dropped 6; count of bases not matched to a gene: 3.

This chain joins TRBV5-8 and TRBJ1-2, with D perhaps matching TRBD1 (5 bases). Germline-derived CDR1 and CDR2 are SGHTS and YDEGEE. The CDR3 extends over 14 amino acids. The V end was cut by 4 bases, the J end by 3 bases, with 13 bases between. The CDR3 bases are TGTGCCAGCAGCCCCTGGGGGGTATACTATGGCTACACCTTC. Protein: CASSPWGVYYGYTF.

The V gene is TRBV18, the J gene TRBJ1-5, with D uncertain. The CDR3 totals 13 residues. Germline V CDR1 and CDR2: KGHSH, LQKENI. Trimming left V 3 bases short and J 7 bases short, with 10 bases between. Here the CDR3 reads CASSPGQEQPQHF. In DNA, the CDR3 is TGTGCCAGCTCACCGGGTCAGGAACAGCCCCAGCATTTT.

The chain uses TRBV5-1 and TRBJ2-3; no firm D call. The CDR3 spans 14 residues. Trimming cost V 1 base and J 6 bases, with 12 bases left between them. Germline values: CDR1 SGHRS, CDR2 YFSETQ. The CDR3 region is CASSLTTGTDTQYF. CDR3 DNA sequence: TGCGCCAGCAGCTTGACGACCGGAACGGATACGCAGTATTTT.

The chain recombines TRBV27 with TRBJ1-2; tentatively, D is TRBD1 (5 bases). Germline CDR1 MNHEY, CDR2 SMNVEV (reference sequence). V lost 4 bases to trimming and J lost 2 bases, with 11 bases between them. The length of the CDR3 is 14 residues. In DNA form, the CDR3 reads TGTGCCAGCAGTTCCTCAGGGACGAACTATGGCTACACCTTC. It specifies CASSSSGTNYGYTF.

The chain couples TRBV6-5 to TRBJ1-3; 9 bases map to TRBD1. The CDR3 has 14 residues. With V trimmed by 5 bases and J by 9 bases, 8 bases remained unmatched. Germline assignment: CDR1 MNHEY and CDR2 SVGAGI. The DNA of the CDR3 is TGTGCCAGCAGTAGGACAGGGGATGACGCCACCATATATTTT. Protein sequence: CASSRTGDDATIYF.

This clone was picked up a small number of times. The rearrangement joins TRBV5-8 to TRBJ1-2; maybe TRBD1 (5 bases). The germline V gene encodes CDR1 SGHTS and CDR2 YDEGEE. This CDR3 has 12 amino acids. With 1 base removed from V and 11 bases from J, the gap between germline ends came to 12 bases. CDR3 in DNA: TGTGCCAGCAGCTTGATCTTGGGGGGTTACACCTTC. Amino acids: CASSLILGGYTF.

This clone was found once. The chain has TRBV6-4 and TRBJ1-2; 8 bases are a match to TRBD1. Germline CDR1 MRHNA, CDR2 SNTAGT. Trimming at V came to 2 bases and at J to 4 bases, leaving 6 bases not matched to a gene. The CDR3 spans 15 residues. CDR3 bases: TGTGCCAGCAGTGACGATTGGACAGGGATCTATGGCTACACCTTC. This codes for CASSDDWTGIYGYTF.

The chain joins TRBV19 to TRBJ1-4; D unclear. The CDR3 runs 14 residues. V was trimmed by 7 bases and J by 4 bases, leaving 13 bases between them. The germline V gene encodes CDR1 LNHDA and CDR2 SQIVND (reference sequence). CDR3 amino acids: CASTPRGVNEKLFF. CDR3 coding DNA: TGTGCCAGTACCCCAAGAGGCGTTAATGAAAAACTGTTTTTT.

J is TRBJ1-4 and V is TRBV11-3; 11 bases line up with TRBD1. The CDR3 sequence is 19 residues long. With V trimmed by 5 bases and J by 8 bases, 19 bases remained unmatched. CDR1 is SGHNT and CDR2 is YENEEA in the germline V gene. The CDR3 nucleotides read TGTGCCAGCAGCCCCCACGGGGACCGGGGACAGGGGGAAGGGGAAAAACTGTTTTTT. This encodes CASSPHGDRGQGEGEKLFF.

The chain has TRBV29-1 and TRBJ2-1; 9 nucleotides align to TRBD1. The junction had 10 bases not matched to a gene; V was cut back by 7 bases and J by 6 bases. CDR1 is SQVTM and CDR2 is ANQGSEA in the germline V gene. The CDR3 loop spans 14 amino acids. The CDR3 DNA sequence: TGCAGCGCTCGACTGACAGGGGGAGCCAATGAGCAGTTCTTC. Translated, it gives CSARLTGGANEQFF.

The chain uses TRBV10-3 and TRBJ1-1, with D unresolved. Germline V lookup: CDR1 ENHRY, CDR2 SYGVKD. V lost 6 bases and J lost 3, with 5 bases in between. This CDR3 has 11 residues. The CDR3 is CAIRADTEAFF. CDR3 in DNA: TGTGCCATCAGGGCCGACACTGAAGCTTTCTTT.

The chain combines TRBV7-8 with TRBJ2-7; D is possibly TRBD1 or TRBD2 (5 bases each). The CDR3 covers 15 residues. Trimming removed 3 bases from V and 3 bases from J, with 15 bases in between. Germline values: CDR1 SGHVS, CDR2 FQNEAQ. The CDR3 spells CASSLGRGLDYEQYF. As DNA, the CDR3 is TGTGCCAGCAGCTTGGGTCGGGGCCTTGACTACGAGCAGTACTTC.